The sequence of this T cell receptor (beta chain) was determined in a study of cytomegalovirus exposure and HLA in healthy donors. In the PCR, 60 Vbeta and 13 Jbeta primers were used. Generated by immunoSEQ multiplex PCR, the TCRdb table keeps only in-frame clones and is missing some. In the table there are some 71,000 clones, about 75% of which are singletons. The CDR3 is 15 amino acids. Per the germline V gene, CDR1 is SGHRS and CDR2 is YFSETQ. Study observations and caveats: Most TCR sequences proved rare, with some public TCRs found in many donors. An Asian-associated ancestry cluster reportedly showed fewer N-insertions than the roughly 670-donor mean in a later analysis. From TCR beta sequences, most subjects' HLA-A and HLA-B alleles were reportedly predicted accurately. Later on, an analysis found that several of the most significant clusters appeared to be linked to common viral pathogens, which included parvovirus B19.

Remarks on this clone: As yet, its antigen is unknown.

The chain recombines TRBV5-1 with TRBJ2-5, with a tentative D call TRBD2 (5 bases). The J call is doubtful: the DNA matches TRBJ2-7 better. Sequences were obtained from PBMCs. This clonotype originated in a man aged 18 to 30 in good health and CMV-seronegative. The CDR3 region is CASSPGLSDLYEQYF. The CDR3 DNA sequence: TGCGCCAGCAGCCCAGGACTCTCGGACCTCTACGAGCAGTACTTC.